This TCR beta chain was sequenced for a study of shared clonotypes between healthy human individuals (dated by TCRdb to between 2020 and 2021). Describing the broader study: A couple of women and three men aged 18 to 49 years were included in the cohort. To increase sequencing depth and limit assay-specific biases, different laboratories used diverse techniques to prepare libraries and sequence TCR repertoires. Leukapheresis yielded between about 0.85 and 10 billion PBMCs per donor. For each donor, CD4 naive and CD4 memory were each run on three plates, CD8 naive on two plates, and CD8 memory on one plate. The study deeply sequenced blood TCR repertoires of five healthy adults to estimate repertoire size and the extent of clonotype sharing between individuals. General conclusions and limits of the study: Incomplete sequencing was indicated by rarefaction of sorted-subset datasets, despite the large sequencing depth. Only blood was sampled, and tissue TCR repertoires likely differ from those in blood. Larger estimated clonotype richness was generally found for naive subsets than for memory subsets. Sharing across several donors was observed for approximately 5% of naive CD4, less than 4% of naive CD8, 2% to 2.5% of memory CD4, and roughly 0.4% of memory CD8 clonotypes. Compared with non-shared clonotypes, the clonotypes found in all four sorted-subset donors had higher generation probabilities. Pairwise subsampling led to the expectation that sequencing depth would affect the degree of clonotype sharing among donors. Because the study included a small number of donors, the genetic and exposure-history diversity represented was limited.

CDR3 length: 16 amino acids, cysteine to phenylalanine. Of the read, only the CDR3 DNA is kept; its 48 bases are in frame from base 1. At the junction V is shortened by 4 bases and J by 4 bases; bases outside the gene matches: 9. The germline V gene supplies CDR1 MGHRA and CDR2 YSYEKL. Note on this clone: It lacks a known antigen. Base qualities are not provided; no much larger clone lies one nucleotide away.

Using the deep immunoSEQ assay, multiplex PCR amplified TCR CDR3 regions from genomic DNA. Extracted genomic DNA from each cell subset was distributed evenly across all wells of several immunoSEQ 96-well plates, and each plate was treated as a replicate. Each replicate PCR for sorted subsets received 200 ng genomic DNA, equal to about 30,000 T cell genomes. Purified libraries were measured with a Qubit 3.0 fluorometer, size-checked on a Bioanalyzer 2100, and measured again with the KAPA Library Quantification kit. Every immunoSEQ 96-well plate was sequenced on a separate single-read 150-cycle Illumina NextSeq 550 flow cell. The authors' pipeline ran thus. Because the immunoSEQ output included only junctional sequences and no quality scores, the filtering could not be the same as the filtering used for full-length reads. To assign V/J genes and CDR3, sequences were annotated using PyIR, a Python wrapper for IgBLAST v1.9, with IMGT germline references. Reads were removed for weak V/J assignments (E-value above 1e-6), missing CDR3, stop codons, out-of-frame junctions, or ambiguous translated residues. V3J clonotypes were defined as sequences sharing an identical inferred V gene, J gene, and CDR3 amino acid sequence. Percentage overlap between repertoires was calculated by dividing the number of shared unique clonotypes by the size of the smaller repertoire. RTK rarefaction, the Chao1 estimator, and Recon v2.1 estimates of unobserved clonotypes were used to assess repertoire richness. For all TCRbeta clonotypes obtained by the gDNA method from several donors, generation probabilities were computed with OLGA. Imported from immuneACCESS, the table was reduced by TCRdb to in-frame sequences with V and J called. These copies leave out some clones; in studies compared against another copy, an unresolved V gene accounts for under half, and the cause of the remainder is not known. The V and J calls and clone size were taken over from that table, and D and trimming were inferred from the DNA. The sample table contains around 2,000,000 clones; only one count was recorded for roughly 94% of them. The top ten clones comprise 0.1% to 0.15% of the sample.

The donors were healthy, HIV-negative adults who had no recently reported acute infections or vaccinations. Every donor was a Caucasian adult living in Nashville, Tennessee, USA. CD4+ T cells were enriched through magnetic negative selection, after which naive cells were positively selected on CD45RA and the remaining negative fraction served as the memory subset. Blood was obtained by leukapheresis, after which PBMCs were separated by Ficoll-Histopaque density gradient centrifugation and cryopreserved in liquid nitrogen vapor phase. Analytical flow cytometry was used to check the purity and quantity of every magnetically sorted T cell population. Genomic DNA was isolated from each sorted fraction and quantified by UV absorbance on a Nanodrop 2000c.

The material sequenced was naive CD4+ T cells sorted from blood. Sample cell subset or site, as interpreted from the label and publication: CD45RA+ positively selected. The clonotype was recovered from a man aged 18 to 30 in good health. The V gene is TRBV4-1 and the J gene is TRBJ2-2; 7 bases in the junction line up with TRBD2. The CDR3 protein: CASSLPTSLGTGELFF. The sequence in DNA is TGCGCCAGCAGCCTCCCGACTAGCTTGGGCACCGGGGAGCTGTTTTTT.